This T cell receptor beta chain comes out of a study of early T cells in non-severe SARS-CoV-2 infection. Across the study: With bulk RNA from unsorted whole blood as input, sequencing yielded unpaired chains. Study-level results: A preference for anti-spike CD8 responses marked VDJdb matching, which missed private and CD4 specificities.

V was clipped by 6 bases and J by 7 bases, with 16 bases between them. Germline lookup yields CDR1 DFQATT and CDR2 SNEGSKA (reference sequence). The CDR3 contains 13 residues. Points on this clonotype: Its matching antigen is unknown.

Attached unique molecular identifiers marked individual cDNA molecules. TCRdb called the 5' RACE reads again in MiXCR, with one record for every CDR3 protein. Here the sample spans some 60,000 distinct CDR3 sequences, approximately 9.3% being singletons. The TCR originated in an adult who was a healthcare worker with PCR-confirmed SARS-CoV-2 infection or an uninfected control (not recorded which). Material: whole blood. The chain has TRBV20-1 and TRBJ2-1; the D gene is possibly TRBD2 (6 bases). CDR3 loop: CSAWPLGGNEQFF. As DNA, the CDR3 is TGCAGTGCGTGGCCTTTAGGAGGGAATGAGCAGTTCTTC.